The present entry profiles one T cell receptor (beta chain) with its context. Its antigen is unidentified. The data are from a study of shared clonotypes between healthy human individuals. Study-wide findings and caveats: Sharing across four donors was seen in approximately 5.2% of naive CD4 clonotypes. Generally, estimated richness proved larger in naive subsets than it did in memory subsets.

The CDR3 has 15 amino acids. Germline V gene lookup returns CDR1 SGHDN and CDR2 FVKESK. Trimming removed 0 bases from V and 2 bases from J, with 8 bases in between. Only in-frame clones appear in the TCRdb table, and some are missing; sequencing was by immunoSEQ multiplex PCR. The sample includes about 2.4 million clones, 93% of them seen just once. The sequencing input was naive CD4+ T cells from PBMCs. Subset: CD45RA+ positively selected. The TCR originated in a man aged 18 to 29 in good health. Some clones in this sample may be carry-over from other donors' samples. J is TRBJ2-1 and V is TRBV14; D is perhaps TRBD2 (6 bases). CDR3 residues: CASSQDSGPYNEQFF. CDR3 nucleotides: TGTGCCAGCAGCCAAGATAGCGGTCCCTACAATGAGCAGTTCTTC.